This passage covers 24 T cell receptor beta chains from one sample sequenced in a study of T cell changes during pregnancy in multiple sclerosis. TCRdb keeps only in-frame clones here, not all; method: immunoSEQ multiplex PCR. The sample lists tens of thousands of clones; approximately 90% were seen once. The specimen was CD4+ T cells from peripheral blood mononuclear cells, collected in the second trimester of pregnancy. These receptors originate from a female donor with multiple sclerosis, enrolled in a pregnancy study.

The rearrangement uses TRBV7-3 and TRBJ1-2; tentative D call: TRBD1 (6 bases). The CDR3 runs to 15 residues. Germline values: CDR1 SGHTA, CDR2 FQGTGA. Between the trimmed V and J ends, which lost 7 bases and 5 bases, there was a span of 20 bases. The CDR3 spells CASTGASILLYGYTF. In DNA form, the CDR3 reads TGTGCCAGCACAGGGGCTTCTATTCTATTGTATGGCTACACCTTC.

CDR3 nucleotides: TGTGCCAGCAGCTTATATCGAGAGGGTTTGGGAGAGACCCAGTACTTC. Residues: CASSLYREGLGETQYF. This sequence joins TRBV11-3 and TRBJ2-5; D is possibly TRBD2 (5 bases). Germline values: CDR1 SGHNT, CDR2 YENEEA. CDR3 length equals 16 residues. V was pared by 2 bases and J by 4 bases, with 17 bases between.

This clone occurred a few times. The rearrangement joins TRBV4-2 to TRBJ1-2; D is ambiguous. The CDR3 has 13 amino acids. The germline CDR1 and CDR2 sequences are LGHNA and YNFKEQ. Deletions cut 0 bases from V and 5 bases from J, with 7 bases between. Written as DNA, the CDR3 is TGTGCCAGCAGCCAAGATCCGGGATATGGCTACACCTTC. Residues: CASSQDPGYGYTF.

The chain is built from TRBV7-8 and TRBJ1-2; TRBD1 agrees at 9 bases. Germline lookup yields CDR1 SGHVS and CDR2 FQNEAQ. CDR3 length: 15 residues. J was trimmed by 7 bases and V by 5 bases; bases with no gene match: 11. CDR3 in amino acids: CASSPRTGATGGYTF. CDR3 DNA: TGTGCCAGCAGCCCAAGGACAGGGGCCACTGGTGGCTACACCTTC.

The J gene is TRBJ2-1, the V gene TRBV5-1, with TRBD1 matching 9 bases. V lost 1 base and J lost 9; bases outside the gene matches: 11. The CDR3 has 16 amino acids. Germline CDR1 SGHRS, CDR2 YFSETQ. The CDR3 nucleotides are TGCGCCAGCAGCTTGAGTGCACCGACAGGGGGGGGTGAGCAGTTCTTC. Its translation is CASSLSAPTGGGEQFF.

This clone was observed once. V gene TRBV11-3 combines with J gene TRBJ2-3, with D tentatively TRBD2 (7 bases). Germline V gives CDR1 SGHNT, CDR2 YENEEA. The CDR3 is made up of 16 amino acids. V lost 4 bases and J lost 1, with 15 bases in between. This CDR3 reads CASSSRGAGRTDTQYF. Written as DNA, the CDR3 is TGTGCCAGCAGCTCACGGGGGGCCGGCCGCACAGATACGCAGTATTTT.

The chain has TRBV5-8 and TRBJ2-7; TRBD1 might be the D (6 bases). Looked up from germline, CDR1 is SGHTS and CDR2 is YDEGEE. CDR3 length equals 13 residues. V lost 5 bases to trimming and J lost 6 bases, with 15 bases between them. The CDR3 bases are TGTGCCAGCAGTTCCAACCAGGGGATCGAGCAGTACTTC. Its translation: CASSSNQGIEQYF.

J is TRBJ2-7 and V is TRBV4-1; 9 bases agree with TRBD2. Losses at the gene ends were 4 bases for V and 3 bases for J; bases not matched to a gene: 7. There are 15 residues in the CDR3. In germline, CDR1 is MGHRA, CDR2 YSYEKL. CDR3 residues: CASSPAASGVYEQYF. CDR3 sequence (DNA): TGCGCCAGCAGCCCGGCGGCTAGCGGGGTCTACGAGCAGTACTTC.

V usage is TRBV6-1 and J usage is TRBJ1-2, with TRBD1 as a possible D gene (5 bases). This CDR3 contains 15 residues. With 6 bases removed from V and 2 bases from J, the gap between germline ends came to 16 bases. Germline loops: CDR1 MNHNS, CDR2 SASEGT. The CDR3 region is CASRGVGRGNYGYTF. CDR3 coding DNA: TGTGCCAGCAGAGGGGTTGGTAGGGGCAACTATGGCTACACCTTC.

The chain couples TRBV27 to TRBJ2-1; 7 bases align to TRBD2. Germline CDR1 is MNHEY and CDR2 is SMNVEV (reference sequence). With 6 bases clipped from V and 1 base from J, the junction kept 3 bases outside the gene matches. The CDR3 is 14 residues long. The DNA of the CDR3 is TGTGCCAGCAGGCGGGAGCTTTCCTACAATGAGCAGTTCTTC. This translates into CASRRELSYNEQFF.

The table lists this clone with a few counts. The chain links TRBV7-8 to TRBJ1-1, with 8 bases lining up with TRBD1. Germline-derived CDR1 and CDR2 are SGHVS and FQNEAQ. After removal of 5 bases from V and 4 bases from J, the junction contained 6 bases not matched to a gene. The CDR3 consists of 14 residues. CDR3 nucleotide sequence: TGTGCCAGCAGCACCGGACAGGGAGGCACTGAAGCTTTCTTT. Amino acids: CASSTGQGGTEAFF. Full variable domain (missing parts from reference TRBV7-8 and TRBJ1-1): GAGVSQSPRYKVAKRGQDVALRCDPISGHVSLFWYQQALGQGPEFLTYFQNEAQLDKSGLPSDRFFAERPEGSVSTLKIQRTQQEDSAVYLCASSTGQGGTEAFFGQGTRLTVV.

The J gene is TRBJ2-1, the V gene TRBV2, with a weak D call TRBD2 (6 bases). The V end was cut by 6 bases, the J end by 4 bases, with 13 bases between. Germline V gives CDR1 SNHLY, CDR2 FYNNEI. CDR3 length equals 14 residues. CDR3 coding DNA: TGTGCCAGCAGGGCGGGGAGCAGTTACAATGAGCAGTTCTTC. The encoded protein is CASRAGSSYNEQFF.

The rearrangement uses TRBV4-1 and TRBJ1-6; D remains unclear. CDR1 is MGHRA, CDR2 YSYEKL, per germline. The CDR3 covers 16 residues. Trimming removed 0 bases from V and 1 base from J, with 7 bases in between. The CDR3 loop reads CASSQDRGSYNSPLHF. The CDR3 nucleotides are TGCGCCAGCAGCCAAGATCGGGGATCCTATAATTCACCCCTCCACTTT.

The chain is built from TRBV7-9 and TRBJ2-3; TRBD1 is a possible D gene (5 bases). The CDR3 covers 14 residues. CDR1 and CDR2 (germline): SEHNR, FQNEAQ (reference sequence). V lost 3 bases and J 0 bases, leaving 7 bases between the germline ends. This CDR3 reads CASSLGLSTDTQYF. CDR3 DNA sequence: TGTGCCAGCAGCTTGGGGCTCAGCACAGATACGCAGTATTTT.

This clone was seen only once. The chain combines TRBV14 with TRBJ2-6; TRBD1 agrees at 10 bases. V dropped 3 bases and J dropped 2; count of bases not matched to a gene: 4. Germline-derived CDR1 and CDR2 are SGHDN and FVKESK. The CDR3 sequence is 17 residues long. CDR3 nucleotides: TGTGCCAGCAGCCAGGACAGGGGGAGGGCTGGGGCCAACGTCCTGACTTTC. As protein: CASSQDRGRAGANVLTF.

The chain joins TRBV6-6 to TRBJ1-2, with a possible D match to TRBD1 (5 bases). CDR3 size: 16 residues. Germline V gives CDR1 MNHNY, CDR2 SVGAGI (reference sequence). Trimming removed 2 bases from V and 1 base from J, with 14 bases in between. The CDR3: CASSYGTGLYNYGYTF. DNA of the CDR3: TGTGCCAGCAGTTACGGGACGGGACTGTATAACTATGGCTACACCTTC.

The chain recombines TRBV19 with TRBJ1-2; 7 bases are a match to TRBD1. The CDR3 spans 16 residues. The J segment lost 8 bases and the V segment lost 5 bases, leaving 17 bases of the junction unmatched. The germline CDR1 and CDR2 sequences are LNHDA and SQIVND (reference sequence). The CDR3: CASSPGRQGLLGGYTF. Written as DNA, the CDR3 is TGTGCCAGTAGTCCAGGAAGACAGGGACTTCTGGGGGGCTACACCTTC.

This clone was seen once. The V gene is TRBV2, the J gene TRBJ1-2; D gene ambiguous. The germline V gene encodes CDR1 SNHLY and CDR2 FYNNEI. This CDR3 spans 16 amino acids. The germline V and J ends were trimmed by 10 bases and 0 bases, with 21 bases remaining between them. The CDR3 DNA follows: TGTGCCAACGAAGAGGGTAGTCATCCAGCTAACTATGGCTACACCTTC. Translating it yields CANEEGSHPANYGYTF.

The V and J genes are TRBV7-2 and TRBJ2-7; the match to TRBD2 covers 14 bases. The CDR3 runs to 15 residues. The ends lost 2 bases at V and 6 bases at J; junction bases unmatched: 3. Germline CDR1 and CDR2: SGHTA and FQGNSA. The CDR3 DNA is TGTGCCAGCAGCTTAAAAGGACTAGCGGGAGGCGAGCAGTACTTC. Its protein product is CASSLKGLAGGEQYF.

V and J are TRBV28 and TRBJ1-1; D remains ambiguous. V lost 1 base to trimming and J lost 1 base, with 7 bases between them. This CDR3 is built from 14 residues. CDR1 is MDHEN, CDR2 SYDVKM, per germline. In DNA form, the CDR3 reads TGTGCCAGCAGTTTATACCCGGGGAACACTGAAGCTTTCTTT. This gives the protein CASSLYPGNTEAFF.

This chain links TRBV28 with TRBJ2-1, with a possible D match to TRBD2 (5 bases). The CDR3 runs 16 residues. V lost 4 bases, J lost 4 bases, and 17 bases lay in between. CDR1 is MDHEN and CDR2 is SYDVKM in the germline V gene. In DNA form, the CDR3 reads TGTGCCAGCAGTTCCCCTGGGGAGCGGAGTTACAATGAGCAGTTCTTC. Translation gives CASSSPGERSYNEQFF. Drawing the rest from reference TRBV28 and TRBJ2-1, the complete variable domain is DVKVTQSSRYLVKRTGEKVFLECVQDMDHENMFWYRQDPGLGLRLIYFSYDVKMKEKGDIPEGYSVSREKKERFSLILESASTNQTSMYLCASSSPGERSYNEQFFGPGTRLTVL.

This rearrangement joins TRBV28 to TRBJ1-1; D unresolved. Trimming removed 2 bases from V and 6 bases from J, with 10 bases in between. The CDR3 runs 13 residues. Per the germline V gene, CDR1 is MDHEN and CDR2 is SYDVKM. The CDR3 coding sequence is TGTGCCAGCAGTTTAGCTTGGCCGTCTGAAGCTTTCTTT. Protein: CASSLAWPSEAFF.

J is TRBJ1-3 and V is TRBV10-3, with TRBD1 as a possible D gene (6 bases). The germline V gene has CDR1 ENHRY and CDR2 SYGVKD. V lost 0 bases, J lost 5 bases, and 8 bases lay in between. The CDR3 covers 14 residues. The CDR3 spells CAISESGARNTIYF. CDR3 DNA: TGTGCCATCAGTGAGTCGGGGGCGAGAAACACCATATATTTT.

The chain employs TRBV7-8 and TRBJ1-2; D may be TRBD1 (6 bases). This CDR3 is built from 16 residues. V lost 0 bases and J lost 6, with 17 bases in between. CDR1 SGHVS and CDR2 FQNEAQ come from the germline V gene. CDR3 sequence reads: CASSLAGGGARDGYTF. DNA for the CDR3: TGTGCCAGCAGCTTAGCTGGCGGGGGGGCGCGGGATGGCTACACCTTC.